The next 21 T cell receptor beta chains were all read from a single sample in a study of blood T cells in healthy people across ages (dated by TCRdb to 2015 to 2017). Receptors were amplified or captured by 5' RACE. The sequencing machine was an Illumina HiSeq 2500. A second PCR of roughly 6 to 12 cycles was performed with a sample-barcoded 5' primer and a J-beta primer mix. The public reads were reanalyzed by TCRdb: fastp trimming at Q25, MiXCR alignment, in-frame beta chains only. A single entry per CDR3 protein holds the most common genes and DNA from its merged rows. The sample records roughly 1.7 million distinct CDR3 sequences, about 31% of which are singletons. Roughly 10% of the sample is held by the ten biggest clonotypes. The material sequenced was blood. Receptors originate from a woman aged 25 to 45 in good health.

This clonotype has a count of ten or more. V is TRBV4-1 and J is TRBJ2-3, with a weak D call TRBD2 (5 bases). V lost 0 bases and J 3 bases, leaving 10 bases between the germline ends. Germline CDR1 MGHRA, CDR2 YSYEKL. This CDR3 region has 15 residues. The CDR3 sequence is CASSQEVGGTDTQYF. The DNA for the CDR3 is TGCGCCAGCAGCCAAGAAGTTGGAGGTACAGATACGCAGTATTTT.

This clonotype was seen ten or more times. The CDR3 DNA follows: TGCAGTGCTAGAGGGGGCAGAGATGGCTACACCTTC. Translated: CSARGGRDGYTF. The chain links TRBV20-1 to TRBJ1-2; D may be TRBD1 (5 bases). Germline V gene data show CDR1 as DFQATT and CDR2 as SNEGSKA (reference sequence). With 1 base removed from V and 6 bases from J, the gap between germline ends came to 9 bases. This CDR3 region has 12 residues.

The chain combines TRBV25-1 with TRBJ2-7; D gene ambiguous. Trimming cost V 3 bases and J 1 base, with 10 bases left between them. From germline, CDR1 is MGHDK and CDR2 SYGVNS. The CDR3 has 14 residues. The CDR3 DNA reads TGTGCCAGCAGTGAGACACTCGGTTCCTACGAGCAGTACTTC. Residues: CASSETLGSYEQYF.

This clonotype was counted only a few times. The CDR3 DNA reads as TGCAGTGCTGCGGGACAGCGGGACGGGGTGCAGTACTTC. It specifies CSAAGQRDGVQYF. The chain combines TRBV20-1 with TRBJ2-4, with D tentatively TRBD1 or TRBD2 (7 bases each). The CDR3 contains 13 residues. Trimming pared 5 bases from V and 13 bases from J, leaving 21 bases between. From germline, CDR1 is DFQATT and CDR2 SNEGSKA (reference sequence).

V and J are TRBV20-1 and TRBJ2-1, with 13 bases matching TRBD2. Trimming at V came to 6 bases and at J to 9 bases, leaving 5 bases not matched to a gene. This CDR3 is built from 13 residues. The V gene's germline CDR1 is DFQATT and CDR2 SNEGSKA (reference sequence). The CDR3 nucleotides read TGCAGTGCGGGACTAGCGGGATCAATTGAGCAGTTCTTC. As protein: CSAGLAGSIEQFF.

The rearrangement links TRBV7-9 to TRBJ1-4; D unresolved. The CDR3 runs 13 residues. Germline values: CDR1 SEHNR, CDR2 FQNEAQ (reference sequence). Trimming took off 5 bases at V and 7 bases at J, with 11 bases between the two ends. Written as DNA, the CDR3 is TGTGCCAGCAGCCCGCGGTTGGGTGAAAAACTGTTTTTT. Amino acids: CASSPRLGEKLFF.

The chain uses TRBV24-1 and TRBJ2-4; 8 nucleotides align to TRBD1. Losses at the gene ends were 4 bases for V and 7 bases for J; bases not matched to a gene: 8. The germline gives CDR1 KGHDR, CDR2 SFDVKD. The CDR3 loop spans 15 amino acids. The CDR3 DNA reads TGTGCCACCAGTGACCCCGGCCGACAGGGGAACATTCAGTACTTC. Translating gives CATSDPGRQGNIQYF.

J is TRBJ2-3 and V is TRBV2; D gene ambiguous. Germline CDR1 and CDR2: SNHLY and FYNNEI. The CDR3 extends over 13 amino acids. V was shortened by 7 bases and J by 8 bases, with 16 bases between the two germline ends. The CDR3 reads CASKLLVVGTQYF. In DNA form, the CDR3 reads TGTGCCAGCAAGTTGTTGGTAGTAGGTACGCAGTATTTT.

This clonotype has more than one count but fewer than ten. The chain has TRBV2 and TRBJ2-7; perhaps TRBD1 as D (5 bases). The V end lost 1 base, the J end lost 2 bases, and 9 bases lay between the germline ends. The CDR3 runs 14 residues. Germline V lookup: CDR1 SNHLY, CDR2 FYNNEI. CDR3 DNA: TGTGCCAGCAGTGAAGAGGCAGGGACCTACGAGCAGTACTTC. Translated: CASSEEAGTYEQYF.

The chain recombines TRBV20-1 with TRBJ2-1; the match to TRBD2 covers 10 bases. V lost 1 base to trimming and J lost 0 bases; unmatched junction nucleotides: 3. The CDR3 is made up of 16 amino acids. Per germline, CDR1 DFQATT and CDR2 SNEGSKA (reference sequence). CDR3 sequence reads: CSARVPSGSSYNEQFF. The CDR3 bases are TGCAGTGCTAGAGTCCCTAGCGGGAGCTCCTACAATGAGCAGTTCTTC.

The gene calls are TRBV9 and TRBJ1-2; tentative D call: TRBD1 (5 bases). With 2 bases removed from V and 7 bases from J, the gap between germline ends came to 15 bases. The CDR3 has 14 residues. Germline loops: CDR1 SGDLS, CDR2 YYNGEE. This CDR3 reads CASSVGGGGSGYTF. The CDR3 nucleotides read TGTGCCAGCAGCGTGGGGGGAGGCGGTTCTGGCTACACCTTC. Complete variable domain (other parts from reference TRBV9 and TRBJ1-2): DSGVTQTPKHLITATGQRVTLRCSPRSGDLSVYWYQQSLDQGLQFLIQYYNGEERAKGNILERFSAQQFPDLHSELNLSSLELGDSALYFCASSVGGGGSGYTFGSGTRLTVV.

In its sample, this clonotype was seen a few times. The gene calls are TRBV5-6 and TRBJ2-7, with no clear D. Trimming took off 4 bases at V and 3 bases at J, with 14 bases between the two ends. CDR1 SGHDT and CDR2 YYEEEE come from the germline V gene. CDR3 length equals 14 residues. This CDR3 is CASSRSTLVYEQYF. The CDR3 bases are TGTGCCAGCAGCAGATCGACCCTTGTCTACGAGCAGTACTTC.

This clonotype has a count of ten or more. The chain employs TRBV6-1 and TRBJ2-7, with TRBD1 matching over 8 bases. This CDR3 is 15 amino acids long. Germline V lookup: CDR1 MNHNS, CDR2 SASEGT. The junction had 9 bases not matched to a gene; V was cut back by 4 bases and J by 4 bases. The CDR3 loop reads CASSVQGAVKYEQYF. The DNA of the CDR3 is TGTGCCAGCAGTGTCCAGGGGGCGGTTAAATACGAGCAGTACTTC.

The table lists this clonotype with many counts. The CDR3 spells CASSPGTSGNYEQYF. CDR3 in DNA: TGCGCCAGCAGCCCCGGGACTAGCGGGAACTACGAGCAGTACTTC. The rearrangement uses TRBV4-1 and TRBJ2-7; 13 bases line up with TRBD2. Germline V gene data show CDR1 as MGHRA and CDR2 as YSYEKL. The J segment lost 3 bases and the V segment lost 4 bases, leaving 3 bases of the junction unmatched. CDR3 size: 15 residues.

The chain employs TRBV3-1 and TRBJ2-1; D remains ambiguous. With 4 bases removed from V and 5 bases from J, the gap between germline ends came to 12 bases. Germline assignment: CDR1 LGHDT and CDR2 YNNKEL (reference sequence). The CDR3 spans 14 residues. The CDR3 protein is CASSPIRSNNEQFF. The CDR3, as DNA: TGTGCCAGCAGCCCAATTAGGTCTAACAATGAGCAGTTCTTC.

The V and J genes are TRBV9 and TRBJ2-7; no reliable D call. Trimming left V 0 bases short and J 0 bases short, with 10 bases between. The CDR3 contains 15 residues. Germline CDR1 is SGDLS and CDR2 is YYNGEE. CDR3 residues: CASSVDFSTSYEQYF. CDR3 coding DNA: TGTGCCAGCAGCGTAGACTTCTCAACCTCCTACGAGCAGTACTTC. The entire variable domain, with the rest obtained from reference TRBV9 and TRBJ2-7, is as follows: DSGVTQTPKHLITATGQRVTLRCSPRSGDLSVYWYQQSLDQGLQFLIQYYNGEERAKGNILERFSAQQFPDLHSELNLSSLELGDSALYFCASSVDFSTSYEQYFGPGTRLTVT.

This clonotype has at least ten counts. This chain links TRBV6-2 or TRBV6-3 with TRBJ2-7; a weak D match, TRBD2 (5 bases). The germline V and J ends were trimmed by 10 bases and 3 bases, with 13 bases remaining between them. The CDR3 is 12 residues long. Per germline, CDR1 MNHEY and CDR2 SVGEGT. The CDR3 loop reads CATAGVDYEQYF. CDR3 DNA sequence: TGTGCCACTGCGGGCGTAGACTACGAGCAGTACTTC.

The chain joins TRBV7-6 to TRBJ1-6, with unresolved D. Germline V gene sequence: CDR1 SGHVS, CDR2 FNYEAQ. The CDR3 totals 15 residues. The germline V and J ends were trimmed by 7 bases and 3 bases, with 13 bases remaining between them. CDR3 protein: CASIPGDFYNSPLHF. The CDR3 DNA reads TGTGCCAGCATCCCCGGGGATTTCTATAATTCACCCCTCCACTTT. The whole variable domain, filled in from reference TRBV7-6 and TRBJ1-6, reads GAGVSQSPRYKVTKRGQDVALRCDPISGHVSLYWYRQALGQGPEFLTYFNYEAQQDKSGLPNDRFSAERPEGSISTLTIQRTEQRDSAMYRCASIPGDFYNSPLHFGNGTRLTVT.

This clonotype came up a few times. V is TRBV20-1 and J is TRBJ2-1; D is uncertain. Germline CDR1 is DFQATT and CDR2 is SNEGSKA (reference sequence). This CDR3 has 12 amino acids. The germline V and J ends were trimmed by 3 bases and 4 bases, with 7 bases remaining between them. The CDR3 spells CSARRRYNEQFF. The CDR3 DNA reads TGCAGTGCTAGGCGCCGGTACAATGAGCAGTTCTTC.

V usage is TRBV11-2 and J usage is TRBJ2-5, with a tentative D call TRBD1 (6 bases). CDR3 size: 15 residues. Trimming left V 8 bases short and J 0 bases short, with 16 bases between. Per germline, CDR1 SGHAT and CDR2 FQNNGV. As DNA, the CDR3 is TGTGCCAGCGGACCACAGGGCTCGTACCAAGAGACCCAGTACTTC. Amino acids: CASGPQGSYQETQYF.

CDR3 nucleotides: TGTGCCTGGAGTCCGGGACCGACCTACGAGCAGTACTTC. This translates into CAWSPGPTYEQYF. The chain recombines TRBV30 with TRBJ2-7, with D perhaps given as TRBD1 or TRBD2 (5 bases each). V lost 2 bases and J 2 bases, leaving 10 bases between the germline ends. CDR3 size: 13 residues. The germline V gene has CDR1 GTSNPN and CDR2 SVGIG (reference sequence).